The 27 T cell receptor beta chains given below trace back to one sample, sequenced in a study of OX40 agonist ivuxolimab in advanced cancers. The protocol was immunoSEQ multiplex PCR, while the TCRdb copy is restricted to in-frame clones and leaves out a portion. The sample shows tens of thousands of clones, around four fifths of them seen only once. Here the sequenced sample was CD4+ or CD8+ T cells sorted from blood, taken in a trial of the OX40 agonist ivuxolimab. The receptors come from an adult with an advanced solid tumor such as melanoma, head and neck, liver or kidney cancer.

The genes are TRBV4-3 and TRBJ2-7; possible D gene TRBD2, 5 bases. The CDR3 has 13 amino acids. Trimming took off 6 bases at V and 3 bases at J, with 12 bases between the two ends. Germline CDR1 LGHNA, CDR2 YSLEER. The DNA of the CDR3 is TGCGCCAGCAGTTCGGGGATTGGCTACGAGCAGTACTTC. This sequence encodes CASSSGIGYEQYF.

This clone showed up just a few times. V usage is TRBV7-8 and J usage is TRBJ1-5; unclear D gene. CDR3 length: 14 amino acids. Trimming left V 1 base short and J 9 bases short, with 13 bases between. Germline-derived CDR1 and CDR2 are SGHVS and FQNEAQ. The CDR3 DNA is TGTGCCAGCAGCTTAGATGTTCAAACGCGGCCCCAGCATTTT. It translates to CASSLDVQTRPQHF.

This clone was picked up a small number of times. J is TRBJ2-1 and V is TRBV9; D gene ambiguous. The CDR3 loop spans 13 amino acids. Germline assignment: CDR1 SGDLS and CDR2 YYNGEE. Trimming shortened V by 4 bases and J by 5 bases, and 10 bases separated the two germline ends. In nucleotides, the CDR3 is TGTGCCAGCAGCCCCCCCCCGGACAATGAGCAGTTCTTC. Its translation: CASSPPPDNEQFF. Supplemented by reference TRBV9 and TRBJ2-1, the full variable domain reads DSGVTQTPKHLITATGQRVTLRCSPRSGDLSVYWYQQSLDQGLQFLIQYYNGEERAKGNILERFSAQQFPDLHSELNLSSLELGDSALYFCASSPPPDNEQFFGPGTRLTVL.

This clone was detected only once. The gene calls are TRBV6-5 and TRBJ1-1; TRBD1 is a possible D gene (5 bases). V lost 3 bases to trimming and J lost 4 bases, with 9 bases between them. Germline CDR1 is MNHEY and CDR2 is SVGAGI. The CDR3 totals 13 residues. CDR3 region: CASSYPGGTEAFF. Here the CDR3 DNA reads TGTGCCAGCAGTTATCCGGGGGGCACTGAAGCTTTCTTT.

This chain links TRBV25-1 with TRBJ1-4; unclear D gene. Looked up from germline, CDR1 is MGHDK and CDR2 is SYGVNS. With 3 bases removed from V and 10 bases from J, the gap between germline ends came to 15 bases. CDR3 length: 14 amino acids. DNA for the CDR3: TGTGCCAGCAGTGAGAATCGAGTCGTTGGAAAACTGTTTTTT. Protein product: CASSENRVVGKLFF.

The genes are TRBV10-3 and TRBJ2-1; D is perhaps TRBD1 (5 bases). The CDR3 totals 11 residues. V lost 6 bases and J lost 7, with 7 bases in between. Per the germline V gene, CDR1 is ENHRY and CDR2 is SYGVKD. CDR3 in DNA: TGTGCCATCAGACAGGTAAATGAGCAGTTCTTC. Its protein is CAIRQVNEQFF.

This clone was seen more than once but under ten times. This chain joins TRBV27 and TRBJ2-7; 8 bases map to TRBD1. The germline V gene has CDR1 MNHEY and CDR2 SMNVEV (reference sequence). V lost 5 bases to trimming and J lost 10 bases; unmatched junction nucleotides: 7. The CDR3 totals 12 residues. CDR3 loop: CASSPQGTGQYF. As DNA, the CDR3 is TGTGCCAGCAGTCCACAAGGGACAGGACAGTACTTC.

The chain has TRBV6-6 and TRBJ2-2, with D tentatively TRBD1 (6 bases). The length of the CDR3 is 14 residues. Trimming cost V 3 bases and J 6 bases, with 11 bases left between them. The germline CDR1 and CDR2 sequences are MNHNY and SVGAGI (reference sequence). The CDR3 protein is CASSYTQGSGELFF. CDR3 coding DNA: TGTGCCAGCAGTTATACACAGGGATCCGGGGAGCTGTTTTTT.

This chain links TRBV7-9 with TRBJ1-5; D remains ambiguous. Looked up from germline, CDR1 is SEHNR and CDR2 is FQNEAQ (reference sequence). This CDR3 is 12 amino acids long. The ends were cut back, 5 bases at V and 7 bases at J, with 9 bases in the middle. CDR3 amino acids: CASSPPGQPQHF. CDR3 in DNA: TGTGCCAGCAGCCCCCCGGGGCAGCCCCAGCATTTT.

CDR3 residues: CATSNRQWYRAQETQYF. The CDR3 DNA follows: TGTGCCACCAGCAACCGCCAATGGTACAGGGCGCAAGAGACCCAGTACTTC. The chain combines TRBV15 with TRBJ2-5; D might be TRBD1 (6 bases). The V gene's germline CDR1 is LNHNV and CDR2 YYDKDF (reference sequence). The ends were cut back, 4 bases at V and 2 bases at J, with 20 bases in the middle. This CDR3 region has 17 residues.

The V call is TRBV7-2, the J call TRBJ1-3; D remains unclear. The CDR3 loop spans 14 amino acids. Trimming pared 5 bases from V and 1 base from J, leaving 9 bases between. Germline V gives CDR1 SGHTA, CDR2 FQGNSA. DNA of the CDR3: TGTGCCAGCAGCCCCGACTGGTCTGGAAACACCATATATTTT. This encodes CASSPDWSGNTIYF.

The chain couples TRBV7-2 to TRBJ1-4, with D unclear. This CDR3 is built from 15 residues. Germline V gene sequence: CDR1 SGHTA, CDR2 FQGNSA. Trimming removed 1 base from V and 4 bases from J, with 10 bases in between. The CDR3 bases are TGTGCCAGCAGCTTAGTTGGTCACCGTAATGAAAAACTGTTTTTT. It yields the protein CASSLVGHRNEKLFF. Complete variable domain (other parts from reference TRBV7-2 and TRBJ1-4): GAGVSQSPSNKVTEKGKDVELRCDPISGHTALYWYRQSLGQGLEFLIYFQGNSAPDKSGLPSDRFSAERTGGSVSTLTIQRTQQEDSAVYLCASSLVGHRNEKLFFGSGTQLSVL.

V and J are TRBV19 and TRBJ2-7; D unclear. The CDR3 sequence is 15 residues long. Germline V CDR1 and CDR2: LNHDA, SQIVND (reference sequence). V was clipped by 3 bases and J by 1 base, with 13 bases between them. Here the CDR3 reads CASSINARASYEQYF. The CDR3 nucleotides are TGTGCCAGTAGTATCAATGCACGGGCTTCCTACGAGCAGTACTTC. Supplemented by reference TRBV19 and TRBJ2-7, the full variable domain reads DGGITQSPKYLFRKEGQNVTLSCEQNLNHDAMYWYRQDPGQGLRLIYYSQIVNDFQKGDIAEGYSVSREKKESFPLTVTSAQKNPTAFYLCASSINARASYEQYFGPGTRLTVT.

V usage is TRBV19 and J usage is TRBJ1-3; no clear D gene. Germline V gene data show CDR1 as LNHDA and CDR2 as SQIVND (reference sequence). Trimming shortened V by 3 bases and J by 1 base, and 4 bases separated the two germline ends. This CDR3 has 13 residues. This CDR3 reads CASSIWSGNTIYF. CDR3 sequence (DNA): TGTGCCAGTAGTATTTGGTCTGGAAACACCATATATTTT.

DNA of the CDR3: TGTGCCAGCAGTCGGACTAGCGGGGTTGATACGCAGTATTTT. It is translated as CASSRTSGVDTQYF. This rearrangement joins TRBV7-9 to TRBJ2-3; 12 bases match TRBD2. This CDR3 is built from 14 residues. The V gene's germline CDR1 is SEHNR and CDR2 FQNEAQ (reference sequence). Trimming removed 6 bases from V and 6 bases from J; junction bases left unmatched: 4.

The rearrangement uses TRBV6-1 and TRBJ2-7, with TRBD2 matching 7 bases. The CDR3 has 15 amino acids. The germline V gene has CDR1 MNHNS and CDR2 SASEGT. V lost 5 bases, J lost 0 bases, and 7 bases stayed unmatched. CDR3 sequence (DNA): TGTGCCAGCAGTCGTCTATGGGGGGGCTCCTACGAGCAGTACTTC. Translated: CASSRLWGGSYEQYF.

This clone has only a few counts. The gene calls are TRBV5-1 and TRBJ1-2; 7 bases map to TRBD1. The CDR3 has 13 residues. Per germline, CDR1 SGHRS and CDR2 YFSETQ. J gave up 8 bases and V 4 bases, and 8 bases lay outside the gene matches. The CDR3 region is CASSTGQEVGYTF. For the CDR3, the DNA is TGCGCCAGCAGCACCGGACAGGAGGTGGGCTACACCTTC.

The CDR3 reads CASSLGGQSEAFF. CDR3 bases: TGTGCCAGCAGCTTGGGAGGACAGTCTGAAGCTTTCTTT. The genes are TRBV5-4 and TRBJ1-1; D perhaps matches TRBD1 (6 bases). The CDR3 covers 13 residues. The V gene's germline CDR1 is SGHNT and CDR2 YYREEE (reference sequence). V was trimmed by 0 bases and J by 6 bases, leaving 9 bases between them. Using reference TRBV5-4 and TRBJ1-1 for the parts outside the CDR3, the full variable domain is ETGVTQSPTHLIKTRGQQVTLRCSSQSGHNTVSWYQQALGQGPQFIFQYYREEENGRGNFPPRFSGLQFPNYSSELNVNALELDDSALYLCASSLGGQSEAFFGQGTRLTVV.

To note about this clone: This specimen includes other DNA sequences encoding the same CDR3. J is TRBJ2-7 and V is TRBV25-1, with 7 bases aligning to TRBD1. The CDR3 runs 14 residues. Unmatched junction bases numbered 9, after V lost 9 bases and J lost 1 base. In germline, CDR1 is MGHDK, CDR2 SYGVNS. Here the CDR3 reads CASRETGRSYEQYF. CDR3 in DNA: TGTGCCAGTAGAGAGACAGGGCGGTCCTACGAGCAGTACTTC.

The V and J genes are TRBV5-1 and TRBJ1-2; D is possibly TRBD1 (6 bases). Trimming removed 4 bases at V and 3 bases at J, with 13 bases between. This CDR3 is 14 amino acids long. Per germline, CDR1 SGHRS and CDR2 YFSETQ. The CDR3 reads CASSIGQRYYGYTF. DNA for the CDR3: TGCGCCAGCAGCATAGGACAGAGGTACTATGGCTACACCTTC.

The rearrangement links TRBV4-2 to TRBJ1-5; D ambiguous. The CDR3 is 15 residues long. V was clipped by 0 bases and J by 6 bases, with 12 bases between them. Germline CDR1 reads LGHNA; CDR2 reads YNFKEQ. CDR3 DNA: TGTGCCAGCAGCCAAGAGGTAATCGTCAGTCAGCCCCAGCATTTT. It yields the protein CASSQEVIVSQPQHF.

With regard to this clone: At one boundary the junction diverges from the germline segment, which might be a read error. This chain joins TRBV25-1 and TRBJ1-4; D gene uncertain. Germline values: CDR1 MGHDK, CDR2 SYGVNS. The CDR3 consists of 14 residues. The CDR3 reads CAGSENRVVGKLFF. Here the CDR3 DNA reads TGTGCCGGCAGTGAGAATCGAGTCGTTGGAAAACTGTTTTTT.

V and J are TRBV27 and TRBJ2-5, with 7 bases that match TRBD1. There are 14 residues in the CDR3. The junction had 4 bases not matched to a gene; V was cut back by 4 bases and J by 2 bases. In germline, CDR1 is MNHEY, CDR2 SMNVEV (reference sequence). CDR3 DNA: TGTGCCAGCAGTTCCAACAGGGGTCAAGAGACCCAGTACTTC. Translating gives CASSSNRGQETQYF.

This clone was seen once. The gene calls are TRBV30 and TRBJ1-3, with a tentative D call TRBD1 (5 bases). The CDR3 is 15 residues long. V lost 1 base, J lost 4 bases, and 14 bases lay in between. Germline V gene data show CDR1 as GTSNPN and CDR2 as SVGIG (reference sequence). The CDR3 sequence: CAWSAFTGPGNTIYF. The CDR3 DNA is TGTGCCTGGAGTGCTTTCACAGGTCCAGGAAACACCATATATTTT.

The genes are TRBV6-6 and TRBJ1-4; D call uncertain. The CDR3 consists of 14 residues. Trimming stripped 5 bases from V and 5 bases from J, with 12 bases between. Germline CDR1 and CDR2: MNHNY and SVGAGI (reference sequence). Here the CDR3 DNA reads TGTGCCAGCAGTCGCAGTTCGACCAATGAAAAACTGTTTTTT. Protein sequence: CASSRSSTNEKLFF.

CDR3 bases: TGCGCCAGCAGCCAAGCCGGGACAGGGGTCGAGCAGTACTTC. Amino acid sequence: CASSQAGTGVEQYF. This chain uses TRBV4-1 with TRBJ2-7; 10 nucleotides agree with TRBD1. The germline V gene encodes CDR1 MGHRA and CDR2 YSYEKL. The CDR3 totals 14 residues. V lost 1 base and J lost 6; bases outside the gene matches: 3.

The gene calls are TRBV11-2 and TRBJ2-1; 7 bases agree with TRBD2. The germline CDR1 and CDR2 sequences are SGHAT and FQNNGV. The J segment lost 0 bases and the V segment lost 6 bases, leaving 5 bases of the junction unmatched. The CDR3 spans 15 residues. CDR3 sequence reads: CASRDSGSSYNEQFF. The CDR3 coding sequence is TGTGCCAGCAGGGATAGCGGGTCCTCCTACAATGAGCAGTTCTTC.